This is a list of T cell receptor beta chains from one sample in a study of beta chain features in type 1 diabetes. Some clones are missing from TCRdb's copy, which holds only in-frame ones; the method was immunoSEQ multiplex PCR. This sample has more than 95,000 clones, with 17% found just once. The sequencing input was central memory CD4+ T cells from blood. These receptor sequences come from a man aged 18 to 29 with type 1 diabetes. The conserved cysteine and the conserved F or W are not part of the CDR3 here. The D gene is left open where the match is weak.

J gene,D gene,V gene,CDR3 protein
TRBJ2-2,TRBD2,TRBV5-1,ASSFGTSGRAGELF
TRBJ1-4,NA,TRBV5-1,ASSLVGPATNEKLF
TRBJ1-5,TRBD1,TRBV5-1,ASSLGDRDNPPQH
TRBJ2-5,TRBD2,TRBV7-8,ASSQMGLAVQETQY
TRBJ1-1,NA,TRBV29-1,SGGGAEAF
TRBJ1-3,NA,TRBV6-6,ASSYSGNTIY
TRBJ2-1,NA,TRBV30,AWSVRLRDEQF
TRBJ2-1,NA,TRBV4-2,ASSQDWNRDNEQF
TRBJ1-1,NA,TRBV30,AWKRGNTEAF
TRBJ2-7,TRBD2,TRBV7-2,ASSLLPSGSSRNEQY